These T cell receptor beta chains were read from a single sample in a study of CD8+ T cells in alopecia areata. Clones were sequenced by immunoSEQ multiplex PCR, and TCRdb holds only the in-frame ones, with some missing. The sample records 50,000 to 65,000 clones, more than 45% being singletons. The source was CD8+ T cells sorted from blood, collected at roughly week 38, from a patient treated with tofacitinib. The receptor set was obtained from a human donor with alopecia areata. Both conserved end residues are part of each CDR3. The D gene is left open where the match is weak. Only some rows state a clone size, as once, few, many or a class for expanded clones.

TRBD1,TRBV4-1,.,TRBJ2-7,TGCGCCAGCAGCCCACAGGACAGGGTCCGCGACGAGCAGTACTTC,CASSPQDRVRDEQYF
.,TRBV30,.,TRBJ2-2,TGTGCCTGGAGAGCAGGGTCGGGCACCGGGGAGCTGTTTTTT,CAWRAGSGTGELFF
.,TRBV10-2,.,TRBJ1-5,TGCGCCAGCAGTGAACGGGTGGAAGGTCAGCCCCAGCATTTT,CASSERVEGQPQHF
TRBD2,TRBV11-2,.,TRBJ2-7,TGTGCCAGCAGCCTCGGACTAGCGGGCACCTACGAGCAGTACTTC,CASSLGLAGTYEQYF
.,TRBV6-6,.,TRBJ1-5,TGTGCCAGCGCGACAGGATATAGCAATCAGCCCCAGCATTTT,CASATGYSNQPQHF
.,TRBV29-1,few,TRBJ2-1,TGCAGCGTTGGACCGACGTATTACAATGAGCAGTTCTTC,CSVGPTYYNEQFF
.,TRBV6-1,.,TRBJ1-1,TGTGCCAGCCCGGGGATGTCGACCACTGAAGCTTTCTTT,CASPGMSTTEAFF
.,TRBV25-1,.,TRBJ2-7,TGTGCCAGCTTGGCGCGAGAGCGGAGCTCCTACGAGCAGTACTTC,CASLARERSSYEQYF
.,TRBV7-8,.,TRBJ2-1,TGTGCCAGCAGCTCAAAACTAGGTGGAGATGAGCAGTTCTTC,CASSSKLGGDEQFF
TRBD1,TRBV14,.,TRBJ2-7,TGTGCCAGCAGCCAGAGACAGGGTGGTAGCGAGCAGTACTTC,CASSQRQGGSEQYF